The clone carrying this T cell receptor beta chain was found once. V lost 6 bases and J 6 bases, leaving 12 bases between the germline ends. The CDR3 totals 12 residues. Germline V lookup: CDR1 MDHEN, CDR2 SYDVKM. Under the authors' procedure: Estimation of nucleated cell counts relied on the amplification of reference gene primers. Here immunoSEQ multiplex PCR was the method, and the copy in TCRdb shows in-frame clones only, minus some. V, J and clone size are taken as reported in that table, and D and trimming were inferred from the DNA itself. The repertoire holds hundreds of thousands of clones, with around 90% as singletons. This sample was included in a study of blood T cell repertoires in COVID-19. About the study: There were acute and convalescent COVID-19 samples, and they came from the United States, Italy and Spain.

Cohorts were assigned according to the clinical history that participants reported. The clonotype was recovered from a man in his fifties or sixties who had recovered from COVID-19. The sequenced sample consisted of PBMCs or T cells enriched from blood (not recorded which). The V and J genes are TRBV28 and TRBJ2-7, with D tentatively TRBD1 (5 bases). CDR3 sequence: CASRSQVPEQYF. CDR3 sequence (DNA): TGTGCCAGCAGGTCACAGGTTCCCGAGCAGTACTTC.